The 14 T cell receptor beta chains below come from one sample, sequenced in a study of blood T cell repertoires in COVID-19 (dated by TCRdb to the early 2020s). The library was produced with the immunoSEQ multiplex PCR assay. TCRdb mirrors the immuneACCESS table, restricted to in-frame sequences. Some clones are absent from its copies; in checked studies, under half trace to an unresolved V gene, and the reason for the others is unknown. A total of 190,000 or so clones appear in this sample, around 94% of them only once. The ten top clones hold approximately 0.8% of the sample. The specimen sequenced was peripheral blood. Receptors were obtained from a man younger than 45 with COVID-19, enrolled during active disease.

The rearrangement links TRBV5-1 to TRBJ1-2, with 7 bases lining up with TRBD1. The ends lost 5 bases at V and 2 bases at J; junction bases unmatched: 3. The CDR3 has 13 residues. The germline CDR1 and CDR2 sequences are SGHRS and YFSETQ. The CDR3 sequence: CASSETGNYGYTF. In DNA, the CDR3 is TGCGCCAGCAGTGAGACAGGGAACTATGGCTACACCTTC.

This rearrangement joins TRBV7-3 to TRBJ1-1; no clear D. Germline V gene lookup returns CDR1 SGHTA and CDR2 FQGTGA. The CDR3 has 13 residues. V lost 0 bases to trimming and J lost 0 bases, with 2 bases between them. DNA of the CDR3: TGTGCCAGCAGCTTAACCGTGAACACTGAAGCTTTCTTT. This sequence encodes CASSLTVNTEAFF. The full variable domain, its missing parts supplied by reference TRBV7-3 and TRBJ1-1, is GAGVSQTPSNKVTEKGKYVELRCDPISGHTALYWYRQSLGQGPEFLIYFQGTGAADDSGLPNDRFFAVRPEGSVSTLKIQRTERGDSAVYLCASSLTVNTEAFFGQGTRLTVV.

CDR3 sequence reads: CASSPNNYEQYF. In DNA, the CDR3 is TGTGCCAGCTCACCCAACAACTACGAGCAGTACTTC. The genes are TRBV18 and TRBJ2-7; D is unclear. The CDR3 sequence is 12 residues long. Deletions cut 3 bases from V and 3 bases from J, with 6 bases between. The germline V gene encodes CDR1 KGHSH and CDR2 LQKENI.

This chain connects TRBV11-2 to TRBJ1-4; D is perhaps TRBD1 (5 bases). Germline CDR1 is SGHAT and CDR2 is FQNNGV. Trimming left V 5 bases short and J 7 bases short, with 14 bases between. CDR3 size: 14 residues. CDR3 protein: CASSPRVGGEKLFF. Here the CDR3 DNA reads TGTGCCAGCAGCCCCAGGGTGGGGGGTGAAAAACTGTTTTTT.

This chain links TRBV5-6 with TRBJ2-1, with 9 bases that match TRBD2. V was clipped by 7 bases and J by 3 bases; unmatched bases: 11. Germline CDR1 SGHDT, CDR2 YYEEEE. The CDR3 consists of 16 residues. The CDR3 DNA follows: TGTGCCAGCCTCACGGGCGGGGGGGCTTTCTACAATGAGCAGTTCTTC. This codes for CASLTGGGAFYNEQFF.

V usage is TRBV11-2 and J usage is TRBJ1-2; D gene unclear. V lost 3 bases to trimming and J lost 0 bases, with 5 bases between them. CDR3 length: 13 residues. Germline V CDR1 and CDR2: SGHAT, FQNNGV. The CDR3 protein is CASSFGANYGYTF. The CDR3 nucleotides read TGTGCCAGCAGCTTCGGGGCTAACTATGGCTACACCTTC.

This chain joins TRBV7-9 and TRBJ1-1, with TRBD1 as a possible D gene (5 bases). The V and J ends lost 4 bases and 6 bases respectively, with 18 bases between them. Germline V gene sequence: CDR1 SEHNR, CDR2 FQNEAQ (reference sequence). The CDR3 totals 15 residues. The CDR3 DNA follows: TGTGCCAGCAGCTCTTCAGGGAAATGGAATGCTGAAGCTTTCTTT. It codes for CASSSSGKWNAEAFF.

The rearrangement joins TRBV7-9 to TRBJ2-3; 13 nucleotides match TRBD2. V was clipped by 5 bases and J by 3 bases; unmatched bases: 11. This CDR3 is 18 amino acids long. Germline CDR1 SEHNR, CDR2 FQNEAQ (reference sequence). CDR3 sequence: CASSHILGTSGATDTQYF. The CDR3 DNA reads TGTGCCAGCAGCCACATCCTTGGGACTAGCGGGGCAACAGATACGCAGTATTTT.

The CDR3 bases are TGCGCCAGCAGCTTGGGGACAGGGGCGGGAGATACGCAGTATTTT. Protein product: CASSLGTGAGDTQYF. J is TRBJ2-3 and V is TRBV5-1, with 9 bases matching TRBD1. The junction had 4 bases not matched to a gene; V was cut back by 0 bases and J by 5 bases. CDR3 length: 15 residues. Germline V lookup: CDR1 SGHRS, CDR2 YFSETQ.

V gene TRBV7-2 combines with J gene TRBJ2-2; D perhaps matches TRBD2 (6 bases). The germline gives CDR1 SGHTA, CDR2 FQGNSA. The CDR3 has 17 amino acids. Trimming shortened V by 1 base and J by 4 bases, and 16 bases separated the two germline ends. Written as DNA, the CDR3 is TGTGCCAGCAGCTTAGATGGGCCCGGGGGAGGCACCGGGGAGCTGTTTTTT. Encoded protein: CASSLDGPGGGTGELFF.

The CDR3 region has the DNA TGCGCCAGCAGCTTTTGGGACAGGGACCAAGAGACCCAGTACTTC. As protein: CASSFWDRDQETQYF. The chain couples TRBV5-1 to TRBJ2-5; 9 nucleotides align to TRBD1. The junction had 2 bases not matched to a gene; V was cut back by 2 bases and J by 0 bases. Germline-derived CDR1 and CDR2 are SGHRS and YFSETQ. CDR3 length: 15 amino acids.

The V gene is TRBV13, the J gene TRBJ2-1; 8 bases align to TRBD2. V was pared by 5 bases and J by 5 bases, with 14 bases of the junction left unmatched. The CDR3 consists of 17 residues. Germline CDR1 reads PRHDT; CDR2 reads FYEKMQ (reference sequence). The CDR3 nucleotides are TGTGCCAGCAGCGTAACTCCTCTTAGCGGGAATGACAATGAGCAGTTCTTC. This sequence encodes CASSVTPLSGNDNEQFF.

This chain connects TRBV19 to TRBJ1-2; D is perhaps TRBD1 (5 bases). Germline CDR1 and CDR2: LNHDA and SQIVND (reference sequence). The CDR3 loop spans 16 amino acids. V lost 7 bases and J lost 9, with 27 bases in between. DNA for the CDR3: TGTGCCAGTACCCCGGCGGCGGGGCCAGGGCCAAGGAGCTACACCTTC. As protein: CASTPAAGPGPRSYTF.

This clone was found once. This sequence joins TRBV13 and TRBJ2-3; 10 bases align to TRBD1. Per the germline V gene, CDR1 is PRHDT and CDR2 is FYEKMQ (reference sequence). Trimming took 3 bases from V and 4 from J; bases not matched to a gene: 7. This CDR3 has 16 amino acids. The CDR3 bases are TGTGCCAGCAGCTTTTTTGCGGGACAGGGGTCAGATACGCAGTATTTT. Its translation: CASSFFAGQGSDTQYF.